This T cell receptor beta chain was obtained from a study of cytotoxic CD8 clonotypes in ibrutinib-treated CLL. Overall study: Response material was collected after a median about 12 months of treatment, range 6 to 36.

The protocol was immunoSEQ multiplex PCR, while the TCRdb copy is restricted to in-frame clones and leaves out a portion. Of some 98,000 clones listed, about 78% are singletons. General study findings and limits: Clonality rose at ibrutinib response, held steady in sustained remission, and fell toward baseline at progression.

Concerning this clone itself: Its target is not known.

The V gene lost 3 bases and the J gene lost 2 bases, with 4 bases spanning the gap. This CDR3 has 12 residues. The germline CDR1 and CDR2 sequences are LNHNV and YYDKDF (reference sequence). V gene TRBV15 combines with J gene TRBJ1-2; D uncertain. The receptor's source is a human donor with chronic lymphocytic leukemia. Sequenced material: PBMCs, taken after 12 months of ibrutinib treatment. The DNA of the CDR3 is TGTGCCACCAGCAGGGTCAACTATGGCTACACCTTC. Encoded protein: CATSRVNYGYTF.